These 29 T cell receptor beta chains came from one sample sequenced in a study of CD8 T cells in ankylosing spondylitis. TCRdb called the 5' RACE reads again in MiXCR, with one record for every CDR3 protein. The data contain approximately 150,000 distinct CDR3 sequences, about 32% of them seen just once; the ten biggest clones take up about 6%. The sequenced material came from synovial fluid, either unsorted or a sorted T cell fraction (not recorded which). The source is a male donor with ankylosing spondylitis.

V gene TRBV29-1 combines with J gene TRBJ1-1; the D is unclear. The CDR3 is 13 amino acids. From germline, CDR1 is SQVTM and CDR2 ANQGSEA. V shed 4 bases and J shed 0 bases, with 9 bases lying between them. The CDR3 protein is CSVGERMNTEAFF. Here the CDR3 DNA reads TGCAGCGTTGGCGAGAGGATGAACACTGAAGCTTTCTTT.

Ten or more counts support this clonotype. This chain links TRBV29-1 with TRBJ2-5, with D unresolved. This CDR3 has 13 amino acids. Germline V gene sequence: CDR1 SQVTM, CDR2 ANQGSEA. V dropped 6 bases and J dropped 0 bases, with 11 bases sitting between them. The CDR3 bases are TGCAGCGTCCCCTGGCGGAACCAAGAGACCCAGTACTTC. Translating gives CSVPWRNQETQYF.

The chain employs TRBV6-5 and TRBJ1-2; 10 bases align to TRBD1. Germline V gene lookup returns CDR1 MNHEY and CDR2 SVGAGI. V was pared by 0 bases and J by 4 bases, with 2 bases of the junction left unmatched. The CDR3 consists of 15 residues. The CDR3 region is CASSYSRTGGYGYTF. The CDR3 coding sequence is TGTGCCAGCAGTTACTCTAGGACAGGGGGCTATGGCTACACCTTC.

In its sample, this clonotype was seen many times. V is TRBV28 and J is TRBJ2-2, with D possibly matching TRBD1 (6 bases). Deletions cut 6 bases from V and 9 bases from J, with 17 bases between. This CDR3 region has 14 residues. Germline-derived CDR1 and CDR2 are MDHEN and SYDVKM. The CDR3 DNA reads TGTGCCAGCAGCCTGCTTACAGGGTCCAGGGAGCTGTTTTTT. Protein sequence: CASSLLTGSRELFF.

This clonotype was seen a few times. This chain joins TRBV29-1 and TRBJ2-2; D gene uncertain. Germline V lookup: CDR1 SQVTM, CDR2 ANQGSEA. The CDR3 length is 10 residues. Trimming took off 7 bases at V and 7 bases at J, with 7 bases between the two ends. The CDR3 region has the DNA TGCAGCGCTCTGCACGGGGAGCTGTTTTTT. Translated, it gives CSALHGELFF.

This clonotype was observed many times. The rearrangement uses TRBV5-1 and TRBJ1-1; D is perhaps TRBD1 (5 bases). The CDR3 spans 15 residues. V lost 0 bases and J lost 3, with 12 bases in between. Germline CDR1 and CDR2: SGHRS and YFSETQ. DNA of the CDR3: TGCGCCAGCAGCTTGGGGGGGACTCGGGACACTGAAGCTTTCTTT. Amino acids: CASSLGGTRDTEAFF.

This clonotype was picked up a small number of times. V gene TRBV6-1 combines with J gene TRBJ1-5; 9 bases align to TRBD1. Germline CDR1 reads MNHNS; CDR2 reads SASEGT. V was clipped by 6 bases and J by 9 bases; unmatched bases: 12. CDR3 length: 15 residues. CDR3 protein: CASRVGTGSHRPQHF. The CDR3 bases are TGTGCCAGCAGGGTAGGGACAGGGAGCCATCGGCCCCAGCATTTT.

There are many counts of this clonotype. The chain is built from TRBV10-3 and TRBJ2-3; 9 bases agree with TRBD1. The CDR3 runs 16 residues. Losses at the gene ends were 5 bases for V and 3 bases for J; bases not matched to a gene: 9. The germline V gene has CDR1 ENHRY and CDR2 SYGVKD. Here the CDR3 DNA reads TGTGCCATCAGTCAAGGGGGACAGGGTAAAACAGATACGCAGTATTTT. Protein product: CAISQGGQGKTDTQYF.

As concerns this clonotype: One end of the junction fails to match germline, which may point to a read error. The rearrangement joins TRBV5-1 to TRBJ1-1, with 11 bases that match TRBD1. CDR1 is SGHRS and CDR2 is YFSETQ in the germline V gene. This CDR3 region has 14 residues. CDR3 sequence reads: CASRTGTGGTEAFF. The DNA for the CDR3 is TGCGCCAGCAGAACCGGGACAGGGGGAACTGAGGCTTTCTTT.

The V call is TRBV12-3 or TRBV12-4, the J call TRBJ1-2, with TRBD1 matching over 8 bases. The CDR3 totals 15 residues. Losses at the gene ends were 3 bases for V and 3 bases for J; bases not matched to a gene: 6. CDR3 nucleotides: TGTGCCAGCAGTTTTTCCGGGACAGGAGACTATGGCTACACCTTC. Protein: CASSFSGTGDYGYTF.

The chain employs TRBV20-1 and TRBJ1-3; 8 bases are shared with TRBD1. This CDR3 comprises 15 residues. Germline V gene data show CDR1 as DFQATT and CDR2 as SNEGSKA (reference sequence). V shed 0 bases and J 2 bases; nucleotides not matched to a gene: 3. The CDR3 region is CSARDRGLAGNTIYF. Written as DNA, the CDR3 is TGCAGTGCTAGAGACAGGGGGCTGGCTGGAAACACCATATATTTT.

This clonotype was detected only a few times. CDR3 DNA: TGTGCCAGCAGCTTGGAAGCGGACTCCTACGAGCAGTACTTC. It translates to CASSLEADSYEQYF. This chain joins TRBV5-4 and TRBJ2-7; a weak D match, TRBD2 (5 bases). Germline CDR1 and CDR2: SGHNT and YYREEE (reference sequence). The V end lost 0 bases, the J end lost 0 bases, and 7 bases lay between the germline ends. This CDR3 has 14 residues. Together with reference TRBV5-4 and TRBJ2-7, the CDR3 gives the full variable domain: ETGVTQSPTHLIKTRGQQVTLRCSSQSGHNTVSWYQQALGQGPQFIFQYYREEENGRGNFPPRFSGLQFPNYSSELNVNALELDDSALYLCASSLEADSYEQYFGPGTRLTVT.

This clonotype was seen more than once but under ten times. J is TRBJ2-7 and V is TRBV15; TRBD1 aligns across 7 bases. CDR1 LNHNV and CDR2 YYDKDF come from the germline V gene (reference sequence). This CDR3 comprises 13 residues. V shed 0 bases and J 12 bases; nucleotides not matched to a gene: 8. The CDR3 nucleotides are TGTGCCACCAGCAGAGACCTTACAGGGGAGTCGTACTTC. It codes for CATSRDLTGESYF.

The V gene is TRBV5-6, the J gene TRBJ2-5; 12 bases align to TRBD2. The length of the CDR3 is 16 residues. The germline V gene encodes CDR1 SGHDT and CDR2 YYEEEE. Losses at the gene ends were 3 bases for V and 0 bases for J; bases not matched to a gene: 3. The CDR3 protein is CASSSGLAGDQETQYF. CDR3 sequence (DNA): TGTGCCAGCAGCTCGGGACTAGCGGGCGACCAAGAGACCCAGTACTTC.

This clonotype was counted between two and nine times. V is TRBV19 and J is TRBJ1-5, with D tentatively TRBD1 (5 bases). Between the trimmed V and J ends, which lost 5 bases and 1 base, there was a span of 18 bases. This CDR3 comprises 17 residues. The germline V gene encodes CDR1 LNHDA and CDR2 SQIVND (reference sequence). The CDR3 is CASSDHSGPTSNQPQHF. CDR3 coding DNA: TGTGCCAGTAGTGACCACTCAGGGCCAACGAGCAATCAGCCCCAGCATTTT.

The chain has TRBV18 and TRBJ2-7, with a possible D match to TRBD1 (6 bases). Trimming removed 0 bases at V and 2 bases at J, with 8 bases between. Germline V gives CDR1 KGHSH, CDR2 LQKENI. The CDR3 runs 14 residues. The CDR3 spells CASSPPGQPYEQYF. CDR3 nucleotide sequence: TGTGCCAGCTCACCACCGGGACAACCCTACGAGCAGTACTTC.

Ten or more counts support this clonotype. The chain has TRBV7-9 and TRBJ1-2; D is ambiguous. CDR1 is SEHNR and CDR2 is FQNEAQ in the germline V gene (reference sequence). The V and J ends lost 1 base and 6 bases respectively, with 6 bases between them. CDR3 length: 12 residues. The CDR3 sequence: CASSLVRNGYTF. CDR3 in DNA: TGTGCCAGCAGCTTAGTAAGGAATGGCTACACCTTC.

In its sample, this clonotype was seen a few times. This chain joins TRBV5-1 and TRBJ2-7; no firm D call. Trimming took off 4 bases at V and 4 bases at J, with 6 bases between the two ends. Looked up from germline, CDR1 is SGHRS and CDR2 is YFSETQ. The CDR3 runs to 11 residues. CDR3 nucleotide sequence: TGCGCCAGCAGCGACTTATACGAGCAGTACTTC. This codes for CASSDLYEQYF.

The chain uses TRBV20-1 and TRBJ1-4; D gene ambiguous. The CDR3 contains 15 residues. Deletions cut 0 bases from V and 3 bases from J, with 11 bases between. The germline CDR1 and CDR2 sequences are DFQATT and SNEGSKA (reference sequence). The CDR3 DNA sequence: TGCAGTGCTAGAGATAACTCCGGCTCTAATGAAAAACTGTTTTTT. Amino acids: CSARDNSGSNEKLFF.

The sample holds one count of this clonotype. The chain employs TRBV3-1 and TRBJ1-2, with TRBD1 as a possible D gene (5 bases). Germline V gives CDR1 LGHDT, CDR2 YNNKEL (reference sequence). The ends were cut back, 8 bases at V and 3 bases at J, with 10 bases in the middle. The CDR3 length is 12 residues. CDR3 nucleotides: TGTGCCAGCGGCGGGACCGACTATGGCTACACCTTC. Its translation: CASGGTDYGYTF.

A remark on this clonotype: A read error may explain this, as a much larger clone is one base away. The rearrangement links TRBV2 to TRBJ1-1; 9 bases line up with TRBD1. The V and J ends lost 5 bases and 1 base, in that order; junction bases with no gene match: 5. The CDR3 runs to 15 residues. CDR1 and CDR2 (germline): SNHLY, FYNNEI. The CDR3 coding sequence is TGTGCCAGCAGTCGGACAGGGGCTACGAACACTGAAGCTTTCTTT. Translating it yields CASSRTGATNTEAFF.

The chain employs TRBV20-1 and TRBJ2-2; 8 nucleotides line up with TRBD1. CDR3 length: 14 residues. Germline V gene data show CDR1 as DFQATT and CDR2 as SNEGSKA (reference sequence). Trimming removed 6 bases from V and 1 base from J; junction bases left unmatched: 4. The CDR3 reads CSAQDRENTGELFF. CDR3 bases: TGCAGTGCACAGGACAGGGAGAACACCGGGGAGCTGTTTTTT.

Only a few counts were recorded for this clonotype. V usage is TRBV7-3 and J usage is TRBJ2-1; perhaps TRBD1 as D (5 bases). The CDR3 loop spans 15 amino acids. Trimming left V 5 bases short and J 6 bases short, with 17 bases between. In germline, CDR1 is SGHTA, CDR2 FQGTGA. CDR3 nucleotide sequence: TGTGCCAGCAGCCCAGCCAGGGCTTCTGGCAATGAGCAGTTCTTC. Translated, it gives CASSPARASGNEQFF.

There are many counts of this clonotype. CDR3 bases: TGTGCCAGCAGCTTATTGGCCAGGCAGAGGGCGAGCGGGGAGCTGTTTTTT. Translated: CASSLLARQRASGELFF. V gene TRBV7-2 combines with J gene TRBJ2-2; possible D gene TRBD2, 5 bases. CDR3 size: 17 residues. V lost 2 bases and J 7 bases, leaving 20 bases between the germline ends. Germline-derived CDR1 and CDR2 are SGHTA and FQGNSA.

The J gene is TRBJ2-2, the V gene TRBV7-2; 8 nucleotides agree with TRBD1. V was pared by 4 bases and J by 5 bases, with 12 bases of the junction left unmatched. The germline CDR1 and CDR2 sequences are SGHTA and FQGNSA. This CDR3 spans 17 amino acids. The CDR3 sequence: CASSWAQGAPATGELFF. In DNA form, the CDR3 reads TGTGCCAGCAGCTGGGCGCAGGGGGCTCCCGCTACCGGGGAGCTGTTTTTT.

This clonotype came up a few times. This chain connects TRBV27 to TRBJ2-3, with a weak D call TRBD2 (7 bases). Per germline, CDR1 MNHEY and CDR2 SMNVEV (reference sequence). V dropped 5 bases and J dropped 10 bases, with 13 bases sitting between them. The CDR3 is made up of 12 amino acids. The DNA of the CDR3 is TGTGCCAGCAGTAGGGTGGGGGGGCCGCAGTATTTT. Translating gives CASSRVGGPQYF.

In its sample, this clonotype was seen many times. This chain joins TRBV20-1 and TRBJ2-1; D possibly corresponds to TRBD2 (6 bases). Germline V gives CDR1 DFQATT, CDR2 SNEGSKA (reference sequence). This CDR3 comprises 18 residues. The V end was cut by 3 bases, the J end by 0 bases, with 21 bases between. CDR3 in amino acids: CSARRGRTPTSSYNEQFF. CDR3 nucleotide sequence: TGCAGTGCTAGGCGGGGCAGAACTCCGACTAGCTCCTACAATGAGCAGTTCTTC.

This rearrangement joins TRBV20-1 to TRBJ2-7; D remains ambiguous. Germline values: CDR1 DFQATT, CDR2 SNEGSKA (reference sequence). V lost 2 bases to trimming and J lost 2 bases, with 13 bases between them. The CDR3 is 14 residues long. The CDR3 nucleotides read TGCAGTGCTAGAACCCAATTAGCCACCTACGAGCAGTACTTC. This translates into CSARTQLATYEQYF.

This clonotype came up many times. The gene calls are TRBV2 and TRBJ2-1; no definite D call. Germline V gene sequence: CDR1 SNHLY, CDR2 FYNNEI. Trimming stripped 4 bases from V and 0 bases from J, with 7 bases between. The CDR3 is 14 residues long. The CDR3 sequence: CASSVLSSYNEQFF. The CDR3 region has the DNA TGTGCCAGCAGTGTTCTTAGCTCCTACAATGAGCAGTTCTTC.